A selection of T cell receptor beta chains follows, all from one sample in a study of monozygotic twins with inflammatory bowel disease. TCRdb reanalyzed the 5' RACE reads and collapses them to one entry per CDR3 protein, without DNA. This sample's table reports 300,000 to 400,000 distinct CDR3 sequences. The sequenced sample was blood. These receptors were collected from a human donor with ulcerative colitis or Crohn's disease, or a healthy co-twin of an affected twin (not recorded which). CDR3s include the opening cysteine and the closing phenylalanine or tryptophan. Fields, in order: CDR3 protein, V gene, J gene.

CDR3 protein: CSAIQGAQGYTF
V gene: TRBV29-1
J gene: TRBJ1-2

CDR3 protein: CASSRQGGGELFF
V gene: TRBV5-6
J gene: TRBJ2-2

CDR3 protein: CASSVMQGAEKNIQYF
V gene: TRBV9
J gene: TRBJ2-4

CDR3 protein: CASSAGQGDTEAFF
V gene: TRBV5-1
J gene: TRBJ1-1

CDR3 protein: CASGGDTEAFF
V gene: TRBV6-1
J gene: TRBJ1-1

CDR3 protein: CASSLYIGSGEKLFF
V gene: TRBV7-2
J gene: TRBJ1-4

CDR3 protein: CATSRKVDSNQPQHF
V gene: TRBV15
J gene: TRBJ1-5

CDR3 protein: CASSLWGIGTAELFF
V gene: TRBV5-1
J gene: TRBJ2-2

CDR3 protein: CASSLGSGVTQYF
V gene: TRBV12-3/TRBV12-4
J gene: TRBJ2-3

CDR3 protein: CSSTPSRGWVYEQYF
V gene: TRBV20-1
J gene: TRBJ2-7

CDR3 protein: CASRGQGAFYEQYF
V gene: TRBV27
J gene: TRBJ2-7

CDR3 protein: CASSVLPREDTEAFF
V gene: TRBV5-1
J gene: TRBJ1-1

CDR3 protein: CASSGLWTGLYNEQFF
V gene: TRBV10-2
J gene: TRBJ2-1

CDR3 protein: CASSQDHFLRGRTGELFF
V gene: TRBV4-2
J gene: TRBJ2-2

CDR3 protein: CASSPLDSNQPQHF
V gene: TRBV12-3/TRBV12-4
J gene: TRBJ1-5

CDR3 protein: CASSDWAGAQPQHF
V gene: TRBV2
J gene: TRBJ1-5

CDR3 protein: CAWTLGGYEQYF
V gene: TRBV30
J gene: TRBJ2-7

CDR3 protein: CASSLQGAQLATEAFF
V gene: TRBV5-1
J gene: TRBJ1-1

CDR3 protein: CASSQAPGPLNTEAFF
V gene: TRBV4-1
J gene: TRBJ1-1

CDR3 protein: CASSLETGGIYEQYF
V gene: TRBV7-2
J gene: TRBJ2-7

CDR3 protein: CASSRQGNSNQPQHF
V gene: TRBV4-1
J gene: TRBJ1-5

CDR3 protein: CASSLVGGGSSYNEQFF
V gene: TRBV5-1
J gene: TRBJ2-1

CDR3 protein: CASSLSLRGSETQYF
V gene: TRBV7-9
J gene: TRBJ2-5

CDR3 protein: CASSLVPSGSWKETQYF
V gene: TRBV7-9
J gene: TRBJ2-5

CDR3 protein: CSAQHQETQYF
V gene: TRBV20-1
J gene: TRBJ2-5

CDR3 protein: CASSPPGVSNYGYTF
V gene: TRBV18
J gene: TRBJ1-2

CDR3 protein: CASARPGQVEKLFF
V gene: TRBV27
J gene: TRBJ1-4

CDR3 protein: CASRTGTEQETQYF
V gene: TRBV7-6
J gene: TRBJ2-5

CDR3 protein: CASSFIKAGDYGYTF
V gene: TRBV12-3/TRBV12-4
J gene: TRBJ1-2

CDR3 protein: CASSLARRGLGSTEAFF
V gene: TRBV5-4
J gene: TRBJ1-1

CDR3 protein: CSVGTSGGQGETQYF
V gene: TRBV29-1
J gene: TRBJ2-5

CDR3 protein: CASLISTSPNYNEQFF
V gene: TRBV6-2/TRBV6-3
J gene: TRBJ2-1

CDR3 protein: CASSLQSGTSNQPQHF
V gene: TRBV28
J gene: TRBJ1-5

CDR3 protein: CASSNFRLAGAYEQYF
V gene: TRBV6-5
J gene: TRBJ2-7

CDR3 protein: CASSPNGLSNEQFF
V gene: TRBV3-1
J gene: TRBJ2-1

CDR3 protein: CASSPGRGNTEAFF
V gene: TRBV11-1
J gene: TRBJ1-1

CDR3 protein: CASSPETGGYTF
V gene: TRBV6-5
J gene: TRBJ1-2

CDR3 protein: CASSYPGTGEYGYTF
V gene: TRBV6-2/TRBV6-3
J gene: TRBJ1-2

CDR3 protein: CASSLNTGGKRGEQYF
V gene: TRBV12-3/TRBV12-4
J gene: TRBJ2-7

CDR3 protein: CASSLAGEADTQYF
V gene: TRBV28
J gene: TRBJ2-3

CDR3 protein: CASSLMGTSYNEQFF
V gene: TRBV11-1
J gene: TRBJ2-1

CDR3 protein: CASSYPPEGDNEQFF
V gene: TRBV6-5
J gene: TRBJ2-1

CDR3 protein: CASSHQVANTEAFF
V gene: TRBV9
J gene: TRBJ1-1

CDR3 protein: CASSRTSGSETQYF
V gene: TRBV5-1
J gene: TRBJ2-5